The 31 T cell receptor beta chains listed next were all sequenced from one sample in a study of CD8 T cells in ankylosing spondylitis. MiXCR, applied by TCRdb to the 5' RACE reads, yields one record per CDR3 protein. The sample consists of about 200,000 distinct CDR3 sequences, 9.5% to 15% of them appearing once. Sequencing input: blood, either unsorted or a sorted T cell fraction (not recorded which). These receptors came from a male donor with ankylosing spondylitis or in good health (not recorded which).

The rearrangement uses TRBV18 and TRBJ1-5; D call uncertain. CDR3 length: 13 residues. V lost 3 bases and J lost 1, with 4 bases in between. CDR1 is KGHSH and CDR2 is LQKENI in the germline V gene. The CDR3 sequence: CASSPTSNQPQHF. CDR3 sequence (DNA): TGTGCCAGCTCACCGACGAGCAATCAGCCCCAGCATTTT.

In regard to this clonotype: Possible read error: a much larger clone is one base away. The J gene is TRBJ2-3, the V gene TRBV5-1, with no clear D. The CDR3 consists of 13 residues. Germline V CDR1 and CDR2: SGHRS, YFSETQ. The CDR3 sequence is CPSSLVPTDTQYF. The CDR3 nucleotides are TGCCCCAGCAGCTTGGTCCCCACAGATACGCAGTATTTT.

This clonotype has only a few counts. The rearrangement uses TRBV4-1 and TRBJ2-7; D not resolved. The CDR3 sequence is 15 residues long. V was trimmed by 0 bases and J by 7 bases, leaving 16 bases between them. Germline CDR1 reads MGHRA; CDR2 reads YSYEKL. CDR3 residues: CASSQEIGSSFEQYF. The CDR3 nucleotides are TGCGCCAGCAGCCAAGAAATAGGATCCAGCTTTGAGCAGTACTTC.

This clonotype was observed a few times. The chain recombines TRBV24-1 with TRBJ2-1, with a tentative D call TRBD1 (5 bases). The length of the CDR3 is 17 residues. Trimming left V 2 bases short and J 9 bases short, with 22 bases between. Germline CDR1 is KGHDR and CDR2 is SFDVKD. The CDR3 sequence is CATSDSSDSPGAGEQFF. The DNA for the CDR3 is TGTGCCACCAGTGATTCTTCAGACAGCCCCGGAGCAGGTGAGCAGTTCTTC.

This clonotype was seen repeatedly, ten times or more. This rearrangement joins TRBV27 to TRBJ2-1, with D perhaps being TRBD1 or TRBD2 (6 bases each). CDR3 size: 15 residues. CDR1 and CDR2 (germline): MNHEY, SMNVEV (reference sequence). The ends were cut back, 6 bases at V and 0 bases at J, with 12 bases in the middle. The CDR3, as DNA: TGTGCCAGCAGCTTAGGGGGGAGCTCCTACAATGAGCAGTTCTTC. Encoded protein: CASSLGGSSYNEQFF.

This clonotype was recorded at least ten times. A read error may account for a junction end that differs from germline. The chain uses TRBV5-1 and TRBJ2-5; TRBD2 agrees at 12 bases. The CDR3 runs to 14 residues. CDR1 SGHRS and CDR2 YFSETQ come from the germline V gene. CDR3 residues: CASSLGLAGETQYF. CDR3 sequence (DNA): TGTGCCAGCAGTTTAGGACTAGCGGGGGAGACCCAGTACTTC.

This chain uses TRBV30 with TRBJ1-1; the match to TRBD1 covers 9 bases. The germline CDR1 and CDR2 sequences are GTSNPN and SVGIG (reference sequence). This CDR3 has 17 residues. Trimming at V came to 0 bases and at J to 5 bases, leaving 13 bases not matched to a gene. CDR3 region: CAWSVRWTGELKTEAFF. CDR3 DNA sequence: TGTGCCTGGAGTGTACGTTGGACAGGGGAGCTCAAGACTGAAGCTTTCTTT.

This clonotype was counted a few times. V usage is TRBV10-3 and J usage is TRBJ2-7; D is perhaps TRBD1 or TRBD2 (6 bases each). This CDR3 has 16 amino acids. The V end was cut by 2 bases, the J end by 0 bases, with 14 bases between. Germline CDR1 and CDR2: ENHRY and SYGVKD. CDR3 loop: CAISERGAPFSYEQYF. The CDR3 DNA sequence: TGTGCCATCAGTGAGAGGGGGGCCCCTTTCTCCTACGAGCAGTACTTC.

This clonotype appeared a few times. The J gene is TRBJ1-1, the V gene TRBV13; possible D gene TRBD1, 6 bases. V lost 7 bases and J 2 bases, leaving 14 bases between the germline ends. The CDR3 runs 14 residues. Germline V gene data show CDR1 as PRHDT and CDR2 as FYEKMQ (reference sequence). The CDR3: CASNAWGHNTEAFF. The CDR3 DNA reads as TGTGCCAGCAACGCCTGGGGACATAACACTGAAGCTTTCTTT.

This clonotype was recorded at least ten times. It is unclear where the CDR3 begins or ends on the DNA, so no DNA is shown, and the CDR3 is as TCRdb lists it. The CDR3 sequence: CASRLWRDRYTSATNEKLFF. The V call is TRBV6-2 or TRBV6-3, the J call TRBJ1-4; the DNA was not compared with TRBD1, the D call given in the table. Germline CDR1 MNHEY, CDR2 SVGEGT. The CDR3 has 20 amino acids, counting both end residues.

The chain couples TRBV27 to TRBJ2-7; D is perhaps TRBD1 or TRBD2 (5 bases each). V was shortened by 5 bases and J by 3 bases, with 20 bases between the two germline ends. The CDR3 loop spans 16 amino acids. CDR1 MNHEY and CDR2 SMNVEV come from the germline V gene (reference sequence). CDR3 nucleotides: TGTGCCAGCAGTGGGAGACCCAGGGTGAGGGGCTACGAGCAGTACTTC. It specifies CASSGRPRVRGYEQYF.

V and J are TRBV6-1 and TRBJ2-2, with 9 positions matching TRBD2. V shed 7 bases and J 4 bases; nucleotides not matched to a gene: 10. Germline CDR1 reads MNHNS; CDR2 reads SASEGT. The CDR3 length is 16 residues. The CDR3, as DNA: TGTGCCAGCACCGAGGAGCGGGGGGACCTCACCGGGGAGCTGTTTTTT. Protein: CASTEERGDLTGELFF.

This clonotype was picked up many times. CDR3 in DNA: TGTGCCAGCAGTGAAGACCCGTCTTACGAGCAGTACTTC. The encoded protein is CASSEDPSYEQYF. This sequence joins TRBV2 and TRBJ2-7; D unclear. Germline assignment: CDR1 SNHLY and CDR2 FYNNEI. V was pared by 1 base and J by 4 bases, with 8 bases between. The CDR3 spans 13 residues.

This clonotype was seen more than once but under ten times. The CDR3 region has the DNA TGTGCCAGCAGTTCCCCCCTCGCGGGACAGGGTTCGAACACCGGGGAGCTGTTTTTT. Translated, it gives CASSSPLAGQGSNTGELFF. The rearrangement links TRBV27 to TRBJ2-2; 9 bases line up with TRBD1. The CDR3 has 19 amino acids. J lost 0 bases, V lost 4 bases, and 12 bases had no gene match. Germline lookup yields CDR1 MNHEY and CDR2 SMNVEV (reference sequence).

This clonotype was seen a few times. The chain carries TRBV6-2 or TRBV6-3 and TRBJ2-7, with a weak D call TRBD2 (5 bases). Germline CDR1 reads MNHEY; CDR2 reads SVGEGT. V was clipped by 0 bases and J by 6 bases, with 12 bases between them. The CDR3 runs to 14 residues. The DNA of the CDR3 is TGTGCCAGCAGTTACTCCGGACTGACCGGCGAGCAGTACTTC. Translating it yields CASSYSGLTGEQYF.

This clonotype was seen more than once but under ten times. The genes are TRBV27 and TRBJ2-3, with TRBD2 identical over 10 bases. Germline V gives CDR1 MNHEY, CDR2 SMNVEV (reference sequence). This CDR3 has 15 amino acids. The J segment lost 1 base and the V segment lost 3 bases, leaving 1 base of the junction unmatched. In nucleotides, the CDR3 is TGTGCCAGCAGTTTTACTAGCGGGGGCACAGATACGCAGTATTTT. Its protein product is CASSFTSGGTDTQYF.

This clonotype was observed a handful of times. The J gene is TRBJ2-1, the V gene TRBV27, with 10 bases aligning to TRBD2. The CDR3 runs to 16 residues. With V trimmed by 5 bases and J by 3 bases, 7 bases remained unmatched. In germline, CDR1 is MNHEY, CDR2 SMNVEV (reference sequence). CDR3 nucleotides: TGTGCCAGCAGTCTCTTATCTAGCGGGGGCTACAATGAGCAGTTCTTC. It yields the protein CASSLLSSGGYNEQFF.

This chain links TRBV7-8 with TRBJ2-5, with 7 bases that match TRBD2. This CDR3 contains 15 residues. Looked up from germline, CDR1 is SGHVS and CDR2 is FQNEAQ. The V gene end was trimmed by 1 base and the J gene end by 1 base; junction bases not matched to a gene: 3. For the CDR3, the DNA is TGTGCCAGCAGCTTAGTCGGGGGGTTCCAAGAGACCCAGTACTTC. Translating gives CASSLVGGFQETQYF.

This clonotype was detected only a few times. This chain uses TRBV2 with TRBJ2-1, with unresolved D. V dropped 8 bases and J dropped 10 bases, with 9 bases sitting between them. Germline CDR1 is SNHLY and CDR2 is FYNNEI. There are 10 residues in the CDR3. CDR3 region: CASGPREQFF. In DNA, the CDR3 is TGTGCCAGCGGACCTCGCGAGCAGTTCTTC.

This clonotype was counted only a few times. V is TRBV2 and J is TRBJ1-1, with 7 nucleotides matching TRBD1. Germline V gene lookup returns CDR1 SNHLY and CDR2 FYNNEI. The CDR3 totals 15 residues. V shed 2 bases and J 0 bases; nucleotides not matched to a gene: 3. The CDR3 DNA sequence: TGTGCCAGCAGTGAACAGGGGGTTATGAACACTGAAGCTTTCTTT. The encoded protein is CASSEQGVMNTEAFF.

This clonotype was detected ten times or more. This rearrangement joins TRBV7-9 to TRBJ2-1, with 9 positions matching TRBD2. This CDR3 region has 16 residues. J was trimmed by 8 bases and V by 7 bases; bases with no gene match: 15. Germline CDR1 and CDR2: SEHNR and FQNEAQ (reference sequence). CDR3 DNA: TGTGCCAGCACCGTTAGGGGCGGGAGGGCCGGGGATGAGCAGTTCTTC. Its translation: CASTVRGGRAGDEQFF.

This clonotype has only a few counts. The chain couples TRBV20-1 to TRBJ2-3; weak D call: TRBD2 (7 bases). Per germline, CDR1 DFQATT and CDR2 SNEGSKA (reference sequence). Trimming left V 5 bases short and J 4 bases short, with 13 bases between. The CDR3 contains 13 residues. CDR3 in amino acids: CSAVGGAADTQYF. CDR3 sequence (DNA): TGCAGTGCTGTGGGGGGGGCAGCAGATACGCAGTATTTT.

This clonotype occurred a few times. The chain employs TRBV6-1 and TRBJ2-1; D tentatively reads TRBD1 or TRBD2 (7 bases each). CDR3 length: 13 amino acids. V shed 5 bases and J shed 7 bases, with 12 bases lying between them. Germline V gene lookup returns CDR1 MNHNS and CDR2 SASEGT. CDR3 amino acids: CASSIRGGNEQFF. CDR3 DNA: TGTGCCAGCAGTATCAGGGGGGGGAATGAGCAGTTCTTC.

This rearrangement joins TRBV4-1 to TRBJ1-1; D is ambiguous. V was shortened by 0 bases and J by 5 bases, with 13 bases between the two germline ends. Germline V CDR1 and CDR2: MGHRA, YSYEKL. This CDR3 is built from 15 residues. The CDR3, as DNA: TGCGCCAGCAGCCAAGAAGGTATCCAGTCGACTGAAGCTTTCTTT. It encodes CASSQEGIQSTEAFF.

This clonotype came up many times. The chain carries TRBV4-1 and TRBJ2-1, with 8 positions matching TRBD1. The CDR3 has 14 amino acids. Germline CDR1 MGHRA, CDR2 YSYEKL. V shed 0 bases and J 14 bases; nucleotides not matched to a gene: 9. The CDR3 reads CASSQEMDRVGEFF. The CDR3 DNA sequence: TGCGCCAGCAGCCAAGAGATGGACAGGGTCGGAGAGTTCTTC.

The chain carries TRBV4-2 and TRBJ2-5; TRBD2 matches 9 bases. V shed 0 bases, J shed 4 bases, and the junction held 9 bases outside the gene matches. Germline V gene sequence: CDR1 LGHNA, CDR2 YNFKEQ. The CDR3 sequence is 17 residues long. The CDR3 coding sequence is TGTGCCAGCAGCCAAGATCCCCGCGCGGGAGGGAGAGAGACCCAGTACTTC. This codes for CASSQDPRAGGRETQYF.

This clonotype was seen many times. The rearrangement joins TRBV12-3 or TRBV12-4 to TRBJ2-2, with TRBD1 identical over 8 bases. There are 15 residues in the CDR3. The junction had 11 bases not matched to a gene; V was cut back by 7 bases and J by 7 bases. Here the CDR3 DNA reads TGTGCCAGCATTTCCCCCCCAGGGACAGGCGGGGAGCTGTTTTTT. Amino acids: CASISPPGTGGELFF.

This clonotype was counted only a few times. The junction shows a germline mismatch at one end, possibly a read error. J is TRBJ2-1 and V is TRBV6-1, with D unclear. The germline V gene encodes CDR1 MNHNS and CDR2 SASEGT. The CDR3 is made up of 15 amino acids. The CDR3 sequence: CASSEGGRLYNEQFF. Written as DNA, the CDR3 is TGTGCCAGCAGTGAGGGTGGCCGGCTTTACAATGAGCAATTCTTC.

This chain connects TRBV11-2 to TRBJ2-5, with D possibly TRBD1 on 5 matching bases. The CDR3 covers 11 residues. Germline values: CDR1 SGHAT, CDR2 FQNNGV. The germline V and J ends were trimmed by 0 bases and 13 bases, with 9 bases remaining between them. For the CDR3, the DNA is TGTGCCAGCAGCTTAGAAGGGGCCCTGTACTTC. It encodes CASSLEGALYF.

In this sample, this clonotype turned up a few times. V is TRBV20-1 and J is TRBJ2-5; D tentatively reads TRBD1 or TRBD2 (5 bases each). The CDR3 is 15 residues long. Germline loops: CDR1 DFQATT, CDR2 SNEGSKA (reference sequence). The V gene lost 0 bases and the J gene lost 5 bases, with 16 bases spanning the gap. CDR3 sequence reads: CSARDPDYEGETQYF. The CDR3 bases are TGCAGTGCTAGAGATCCCGACTACGAGGGGGAGACCCAGTACTTC.

The V and J genes are TRBV5-4 and TRBJ2-7; D tentatively reads TRBD1 or TRBD2 (5 bases each). Germline V lookup: CDR1 SGHNT, CDR2 YYREEE (reference sequence). The CDR3 runs to 15 residues. The V and J ends lost 4 bases and 2 bases respectively, with 16 bases between them. The CDR3: CASSLRDLNPYEQYF. In nucleotides, the CDR3 is TGTGCCAGCAGCCTCCGGGACCTCAATCCCTACGAGCAGTACTTC.